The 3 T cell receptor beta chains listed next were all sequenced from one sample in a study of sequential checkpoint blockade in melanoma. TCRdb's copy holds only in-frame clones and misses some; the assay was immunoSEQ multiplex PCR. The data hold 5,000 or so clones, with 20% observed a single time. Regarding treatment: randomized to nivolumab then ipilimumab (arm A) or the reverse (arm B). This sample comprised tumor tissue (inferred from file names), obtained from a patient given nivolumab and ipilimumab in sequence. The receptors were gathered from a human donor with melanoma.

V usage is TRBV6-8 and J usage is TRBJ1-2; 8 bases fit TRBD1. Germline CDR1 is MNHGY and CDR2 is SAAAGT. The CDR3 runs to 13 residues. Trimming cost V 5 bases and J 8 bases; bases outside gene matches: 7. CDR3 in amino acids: CASSPDRAGGYTF. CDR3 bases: TGTGCCAGCAGTCCGGACAGGGCAGGAGGCTACACCTTC.

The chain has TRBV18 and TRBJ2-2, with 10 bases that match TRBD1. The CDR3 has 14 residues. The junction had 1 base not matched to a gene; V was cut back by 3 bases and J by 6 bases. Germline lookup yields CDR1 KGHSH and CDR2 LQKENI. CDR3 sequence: CASSPGTGAGELFF. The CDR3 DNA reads TGTGCCAGCTCACCGGGGACAGGGGCCGGGGAGCTGTTTTTT.

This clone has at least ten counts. The CDR3 DNA sequence: TGTGCCAGCAGCTTGGGCGCGAGCAATCAGCCCCAGCATTTT. Its protein product is CASSLGASNQPQHF. This chain links TRBV6-8 with TRBJ1-5; D is undetermined. The CDR3 is 14 residues long. Trimming stripped 6 bases from V and 1 base from J, with 10 bases between. CDR1 MNHGY and CDR2 SAAAGT come from the germline V gene.